One sample yielded the 32 T cell receptor beta chains listed below, sequenced in a study of cytomegalovirus exposure and HLA in healthy donors. The study ran its PCR with 60 Vbeta and 13 Jbeta primers. Assay used: immunoSEQ multiplex PCR; TCRdb lists only in-frame clones, some missing. The sample includes roughly 130,000 clones, around three quarters of them seen just once. What was sequenced was PBMCs. Source of these receptors: a man aged 18-30 years in good health and CMV-seronegative.

The V and J genes are TRBV28 and TRBJ2-1; no reliable D call. Germline CDR1 reads MDHEN; CDR2 reads SYDVKM. This CDR3 contains 15 residues. V lost 6 bases to trimming and J lost 2 bases, with 14 bases between them. The CDR3 spells CASRLRHAPYNEQFF. CDR3 nucleotide sequence: TGTGCCAGCAGGCTACGTCATGCACCCTACAATGAGCAGTTCTTC.

The CDR3 spells CASSLTGTYEQYF. The CDR3 DNA sequence: TGTGCCAGCAGTTTGACAGGGACCTACGAGCAGTACTTC. The chain uses TRBV27 and TRBJ2-7; 7 nucleotides line up with TRBD1. Germline V gives CDR1 MNHEY, CDR2 SMNVEV (reference sequence). The length of the CDR3 is 13 residues. The trim removed 3 bases at V and 2 bases at J, leaving 1 base unmatched.

The rearrangement uses TRBV25-1 and TRBJ2-2; 7 bases match TRBD1. V dropped 6 bases and J dropped 0; count of bases not matched to a gene: 4. Per germline, CDR1 MGHDK and CDR2 SYGVNS. CDR3 size: 15 residues. CDR3 in DNA: TGTGCCAGCAGGGATGACAGGGCGAACACCGGGGAGCTGTTTTTT. This gives the protein CASRDDRANTGELFF.

The chain recombines TRBV27 with TRBJ1-1, with 8 bases aligning to TRBD1. This CDR3 is 15 amino acids long. The trim removed 4 bases at V and 1 base at J, leaving 5 bases unmatched. The germline gives CDR1 MNHEY, CDR2 SMNVEV (reference sequence). CDR3 DNA: TGTGCCAGCAGTTGGACAGGGAATCCGAACACTGAAGCTTTCTTT. Its protein product is CASSWTGNPNTEAFF.

There are a few counts of this clone. The V call is TRBV7-9, the J call TRBJ2-7; D call uncertain. Germline lookup yields CDR1 SEHNR and CDR2 FQNEAQ (reference sequence). This CDR3 has 12 amino acids. Trimming removed 5 bases from V and 8 bases from J, with 13 bases in between. Here the CDR3 reads CASSADITQQYF. DNA for the CDR3: TGTGCCAGCAGCGCCGATATAACTCAGCAGTACTTC.

This clone was found once. The chain links TRBV19 to TRBJ1-5; TRBD1 might be the D (6 bases). The CDR3 sequence is 13 residues long. The V and J ends lost 7 bases and 5 bases respectively, with 12 bases between them. Germline assignment: CDR1 LNHDA and CDR2 SQIVND (reference sequence). The CDR3, as DNA: TGTGCCAGTAACTACAGGGAAGATCAGCCCCAGCATTTT. Translating it yields CASNYREDQPQHF.

V usage is TRBV29-1 and J usage is TRBJ1-6, with 7 bases that match TRBD1. From germline, CDR1 is SQVTM and CDR2 ANQGSEA. This CDR3 region has 13 residues. V lost 5 bases and J lost 6; bases outside the gene matches: 4. This chain's CDR3 is CSVTGAGNSPLHF. DNA for the CDR3: TGCAGCGTTACAGGGGCCGGTAATTCACCCCTCCACTTT.

The genes are TRBV7-2 and TRBJ1-1; TRBD1 agrees at 8 bases. The J segment lost 8 bases and the V segment lost 2 bases, leaving 19 bases of the junction unmatched. CDR3 size: 18 residues. Germline lookup yields CDR1 SGHTA and CDR2 FQGNSA. Here the CDR3 reads CASSLPRWRGQVEEEAFF. CDR3 nucleotide sequence: TGTGCCAGCAGCTTACCAAGGTGGAGGGGACAGGTAGAAGAGGAAGCTTTCTTT. The whole variable domain, filled in from reference TRBV7-2 and TRBJ1-1, reads GAGVSQSPSNKVTEKGKDVELRCDPISGHTALYWYRQSLGQGLEFLIYFQGNSAPDKSGLPSDRFSAERTGGSVSTLTIQRTQQEDSAVYLCASSLPRWRGQVEEEAFFGQGTRLTVV.

The rearrangement links TRBV2 to TRBJ1-1, with D tentatively TRBD1 (6 bases). Germline CDR1 and CDR2: SNHLY and FYNNEI. V lost 6 bases to trimming and J lost 4 bases, with 15 bases between them. CDR3 length: 14 amino acids. The CDR3 loop reads CASRGGGEGTEAFF. The CDR3 coding sequence is TGTGCCAGCAGGGGGGGCGGGGAGGGCACTGAAGCTTTCTTT.

A note on this clone: Other DNA sequences from this sample encode an identical CDR3 as well. The V call is TRBV12-5, the J call TRBJ2-5; tentatively, D is TRBD1 (6 bases). Germline assignment: CDR1 LGHNT and CDR2 FRNRAP. The CDR3 extends over 13 amino acids. Trimming removed 6 bases at V and 5 bases at J, with 13 bases between. The chain's CDR3 is CASGTGSGETQYF. The CDR3 region has the DNA TGTGCTAGTGGCACAGGGTCCGGCGAGACCCAGTACTTC.

This chain connects TRBV9 to TRBJ1-3; D gene unclear. This CDR3 contains 15 residues. The germline CDR1 and CDR2 sequences are SGDLS and YYNGEE. V was cut by 0 bases and J by 0 bases, with 7 bases left in between. The CDR3 loop is CASSVGASSGNTIYF. CDR3 in DNA: TGTGCCAGCAGCGTAGGAGCCTCCTCTGGAAACACCATATATTTT. The complete variable domain, with remaining parts taken from reference TRBV9 and TRBJ1-3, reads DSGVTQTPKHLITATGQRVTLRCSPRSGDLSVYWYQQSLDQGLQFLIQYYNGEERAKGNILERFSAQQFPDLHSELNLSSLELGDSALYFCASSVGASSGNTIYFGEGSWLTVV.

The rearrangement joins TRBV5-6 to TRBJ2-7; D gene ambiguous. The CDR3 has 13 residues. Germline CDR1 is SGHDT and CDR2 is YYEEEE. The V end was cut by 4 bases, the J end by 2 bases, with 10 bases between. CDR3 bases: TGTGCCAGCAGCGGCTGGGCACCCTACGAGCAGTACTTC. Residues: CASSGWAPYEQYF.

The CDR3 protein is CASSLAGSQPQHF. In DNA form, the CDR3 reads TGTGCCAGCAGCTTAGCAGGCAGTCAGCCCCAGCATTTT. The chain has TRBV11-2 and TRBJ1-5, with D hard to call. Germline CDR1 SGHAT, CDR2 FQNNGV. The CDR3 sequence is 13 residues long. V was pared by 1 base and J by 6 bases, with 7 bases between.

CDR3 protein: CSVEFRGRRFTYEQYF. The CDR3 DNA reads TGCAGCGTCGAATTCAGGGGTCGCAGGTTCACCTACGAGCAGTACTTC. V gene TRBV29-1 combines with J gene TRBJ2-7, with D possibly being TRBD1 (6 bases). Germline V lookup: CDR1 SQVTM, CDR2 ANQGSEA. The length of the CDR3 is 16 residues. V lost 6 bases to trimming and J lost 2 bases, with 23 bases between them.

The gene calls are TRBV28 and TRBJ1-5, with 7 bases aligning to TRBD1. Unmatched junction bases numbered 2, after V lost 2 bases and J lost 1 base. CDR1 and CDR2 from the germline V gene are MDHEN and SYDVKM. The CDR3 loop spans 15 amino acids. The CDR3 loop is CASSLPGGSNQPQHF. In DNA, the CDR3 is TGTGCCAGCAGTTTACCAGGGGGAAGCAATCAGCCCCAGCATTTT.

This chain uses TRBV6-5 with TRBJ2-1, with TRBD1 matching over 9 bases. CDR3 length: 15 residues. J lost 2 bases, V lost 7 bases, and 6 bases had no gene match. Germline CDR1 reads MNHEY; CDR2 reads SVGAGI. The CDR3 reads CASMAGQGTYNEQFF. The CDR3, as DNA: TGTGCCAGCATGGCGGGACAGGGTACCTACAATGAGCAGTTCTTC.

V and J are TRBV28 and TRBJ2-5, with 9 bases aligning to TRBD1. Germline CDR1 reads MDHEN; CDR2 reads SYDVKM. The V and J ends lost 6 bases and 3 bases, in that order; junction bases with no gene match: 5. The CDR3 runs to 14 residues. This chain's CDR3 is CASRPQGAEETQYF. CDR3 DNA sequence: TGTGCCAGCAGACCACAGGGGGCGGAAGAGACCCAGTACTTC.

The V and J genes are TRBV7-2 and TRBJ1-2, with D unresolved. Germline V lookup: CDR1 SGHTA, CDR2 FQGNSA. With 2 bases removed from V and 4 bases from J, the gap between germline ends came to 11 bases. This CDR3 contains 14 residues. The CDR3 protein is CASSLNYRVYGYTF. The DNA for the CDR3 is TGTGCCAGCAGCTTAAATTACCGGGTCTATGGCTACACCTTC. Together with reference TRBV7-2 and TRBJ1-2, the CDR3 gives the full variable domain: GAGVSQSPSNKVTEKGKDVELRCDPISGHTALYWYRQSLGQGLEFLIYFQGNSAPDKSGLPSDRFSAERTGGSVSTLTIQRTQQEDSAVYLCASSLNYRVYGYTFGSGTRLTVV.

The chain links TRBV19 to TRBJ2-5; 10 positions agree with TRBD1. Gene TRBJ2-7 matches the end of the DNA better, so the J call may be wrong. The CDR3 contains 15 residues. Germline-derived CDR1 and CDR2 are LNHDA and SQIVND (reference sequence). The CDR3 protein is CASSSGTGASYEQYF. The DNA for the CDR3 is TGTGCCAGTAGTTCGGGGACAGGGGCCTCGTACGAGCAGTACTTC.

The rearrangement uses TRBV9 and TRBJ2-3; 10 nucleotides align to TRBD2. V shed 4 bases and J 5 bases; nucleotides not matched to a gene: 10. CDR3 length: 16 amino acids. CDR1 is SGDLS, CDR2 YYNGEE, per germline. Written as DNA, the CDR3 is TGTGCCAGCAGCCCAGAGGGTAGCGGGGGGCGAGATACGCAGTATTTT. Protein sequence: CASSPEGSGGRDTQYF.

The V call is TRBV7-9, the J call TRBJ2-7; no definite D call. The CDR3 is made up of 11 amino acids. The germline V and J ends were trimmed by 2 bases and 3 bases, with 2 bases remaining between them. Germline V gene data show CDR1 as SEHNR and CDR2 as FQNEAQ (reference sequence). DNA of the CDR3: TGTGCCAGCAGCTTATACTACGAGCAGTACTTC. It yields the protein CASSLYYEQYF.

This chain joins TRBV4-3 and TRBJ2-2; perhaps TRBD1 as D (6 bases). The CDR3 is 14 amino acids. The germline V gene has CDR1 LGHNA and CDR2 YSLEER. The V gene lost 4 bases and the J gene lost 7 bases, with 13 bases spanning the gap. The CDR3 sequence: CASSRFAGDGELFF. The CDR3 nucleotides are TGCGCCAGCAGCCGGTTTGCAGGGGACGGGGAGCTGTTTTTT.

The rearrangement uses TRBV19 and TRBJ1-4; D is uncertain. The V gene's germline CDR1 is LNHDA and CDR2 SQIVND (reference sequence). CDR3 length: 13 residues. Trimming stripped 6 bases from V and 8 bases from J, with 13 bases between. CDR3 protein: CASRRAVREKLFF. In DNA form, the CDR3 reads TGTGCCAGTAGGAGGGCGGTGAGGGAAAAACTGTTTTTT.

This chain uses TRBV4-3 with TRBJ2-1; 7 bases are shared with TRBD2. The CDR3 sequence is 18 residues long. Trimming cost V 1 base and J 0 bases; bases outside gene matches: 9. Germline V gives CDR1 LGHNA, CDR2 YSLEER. CDR3 bases: TGCGCCAGCAGCCAAGGTGCTAGCGGTTACCTCTCCTACAATGAGCAGTTCTTC. It encodes CASSQGASGYLSYNEQFF.

The chain links TRBV9 to TRBJ1-4, with D possibly TRBD1 on 5 matching bases. Germline V gives CDR1 SGDLS, CDR2 YYNGEE. Trimming took 0 bases from V and 2 from J, leaving 8 bases between them. The CDR3 length is 15 residues. Written as DNA, the CDR3 is TGTGCCAGCAGCGTAGGCGGGACGACTAATGAAAAACTGTTTTTT. It is translated as CASSVGGTTNEKLFF.

This clone was detected a few times. This rearrangement joins TRBV6-1 to TRBJ2-2; a weak D match, TRBD2 (5 bases). The germline V and J ends were trimmed by 0 bases and 5 bases, with 10 bases remaining between them. CDR3 size: 15 residues. The V gene's germline CDR1 is MNHNS and CDR2 SASEGT. CDR3 residues: CASSEARARTGELFF. In DNA form, the CDR3 reads TGTGCCAGCAGTGAAGCGCGGGCACGGACCGGGGAGCTGTTTTTT.

In nucleotides, the CDR3 is TGTGCCAGCAAGGAGGGCTACGAGCAGTACTTC. Amino acid sequence: CASKEGYEQYF. The chain is built from TRBV2 and TRBJ2-7; tentative D call: TRBD2 (6 bases). Germline V gives CDR1 SNHLY, CDR2 FYNNEI. The CDR3 is 11 amino acids. V shed 7 bases and J shed 3 bases, with 7 bases lying between them.

The J gene is TRBJ1-1, the V gene TRBV7-9; D is unclear. CDR1 and CDR2 (germline): SEHNR, FQNEAQ (reference sequence). CDR3 length equals 13 residues. V was clipped by 2 bases and J by 7 bases, with 11 bases between them. CDR3 loop: CASSLREVGEAFF. Written as DNA, the CDR3 is TGTGCCAGCAGCTTAAGGGAGGTTGGTGAAGCTTTCTTT.

The rearrangement uses TRBV6-5 and TRBJ1-1; D is uncertain. This CDR3 is 14 amino acids long. V lost 10 bases and J 4 bases, leaving 19 bases between the germline ends. Looked up from germline, CDR1 is MNHEY and CDR2 is SVGAGI. The CDR3 sequence: CATQATAGLTEAFF. In nucleotides, the CDR3 is TGTGCCACCCAGGCGACCGCGGGTCTCACTGAAGCTTTCTTT.

On this clone itself: The sample carries other DNA sequences with the same CDR3. V and J are TRBV6-5 and TRBJ1-5; D is perhaps TRBD1 (6 bases). Trimming took off 8 bases at V and 4 bases at J, with 12 bases between the two ends. The CDR3 is 13 residues long. Germline V gene data show CDR1 as MNHEY and CDR2 as SVGAGI. The chain's CDR3 is CASGRGGNQPQHF. Written as DNA, the CDR3 is TGTGCCAGCGGGAGGGGGGGGAATCAGCCCCAGCATTTT.

The V and J genes are TRBV25-1 and TRBJ1-1, with D unclear. The CDR3 runs 16 residues. The germline V gene encodes CDR1 MGHDK and CDR2 SYGVNS. V was shortened by 0 bases and J by 4 bases, with 15 bases between the two germline ends. The CDR3: CASSEYIEEAGTEAFF. The CDR3 DNA reads as TGTGCCAGCAGTGAATATATCGAGGAGGCGGGCACTGAAGCTTTCTTT. Full variable domain (missing parts from reference TRBV25-1 and TRBJ1-1): EADIYQTPRYLVIGTGKKITLECSQTMGHDKMYWYQQDPGMELHLIHYSYGVNSTEKGDLSSESTVSRIRTEHFPLTLESARPSHTSQYLCASSEYIEEAGTEAFFGQGTRLTVV.

This clone was detected only a few times. The chain combines TRBV7-9 with TRBJ1-4; a possible D gene is TRBD1 (6 bases). The germline V gene has CDR1 SEHNR and CDR2 FQNEAQ (reference sequence). This CDR3 contains 12 residues. CDR3 loop: CSGKTRGDELFF. The CDR3, as DNA: TGTTCCGGGAAAACCAGGGGCGATGAACTGTTTTTT.